This T cell receptor (beta chain) was observed in a study of blood T cell repertoires in COVID-19. This CDR3 comprises 11 residues. Germline CDR1 and CDR2: LNHDA and SQIVND (reference sequence). Between the trimmed V and J ends, which lost 7 bases and 6 bases, there was a span of 8 bases. As processed by the authors: The assay estimated nucleated cells by amplifying reference gene primers. The repertoire was sequenced with immunoSEQ multiplex PCR; TCRdb's copy has only in-frame clones and lacks some. For V, J and clone size, that table is used; D and trimming come from the DNA. Among nearly 85,000 clones listed, around 83% were seen once.

The origin of this receptor is a woman aged 55-69 years with acute or convalescent COVID-19. J is TRBJ2-3 and V is TRBV19; D remains unclear. The sequenced material came from peripheral blood. CDR3 region: CASMLQDTQYF. CDR3 DNA sequence: TGTGCCAGTATGCTACAGGATACGCAGTATTTT.